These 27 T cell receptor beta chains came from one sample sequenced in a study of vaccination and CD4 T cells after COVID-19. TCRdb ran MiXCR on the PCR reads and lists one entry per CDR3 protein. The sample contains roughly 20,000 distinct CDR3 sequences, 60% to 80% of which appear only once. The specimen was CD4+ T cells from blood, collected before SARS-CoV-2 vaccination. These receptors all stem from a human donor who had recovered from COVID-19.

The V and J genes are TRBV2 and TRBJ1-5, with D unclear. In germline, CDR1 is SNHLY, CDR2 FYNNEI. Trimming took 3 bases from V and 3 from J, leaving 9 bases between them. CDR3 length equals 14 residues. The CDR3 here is CASSDVSPNQPQHF. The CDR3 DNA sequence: TGTGCCAGCAGTGACGTGAGCCCCAATCAGCCCCAGCATTTT. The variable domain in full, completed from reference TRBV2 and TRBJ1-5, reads EPEVTQTPSHQVTQMGQEVILRCVPISNHLYFYWYRQILGQKVEFLVSFYNNEISEKSEIFDDQFSVERPDGSNFTLKIRSTKLEDSAMYFCASSDVSPNQPQHFGDGTRLSIL.

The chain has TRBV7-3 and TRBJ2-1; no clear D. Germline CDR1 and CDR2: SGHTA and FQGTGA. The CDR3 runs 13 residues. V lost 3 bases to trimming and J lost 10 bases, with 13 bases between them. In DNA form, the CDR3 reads TGTGCCAGCAGCTTTCAAGGCCTCCAGGAGCAGTTCTTC. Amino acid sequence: CASSFQGLQEQFF.

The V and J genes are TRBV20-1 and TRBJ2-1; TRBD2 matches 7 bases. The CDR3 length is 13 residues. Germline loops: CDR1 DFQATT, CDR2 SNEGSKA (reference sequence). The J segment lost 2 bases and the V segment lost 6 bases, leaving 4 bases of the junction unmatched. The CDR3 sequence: CSAELATYNEQFF. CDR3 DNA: TGCAGTGCCGAACTAGCGACCTACAATGAGCAGTTCTTC.

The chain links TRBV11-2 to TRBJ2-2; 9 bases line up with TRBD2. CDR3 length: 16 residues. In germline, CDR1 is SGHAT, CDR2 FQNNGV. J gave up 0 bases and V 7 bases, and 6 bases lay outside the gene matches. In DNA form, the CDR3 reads TGTGCCAGCATCACAATAGCGGGAGCGAACACCGGGGAGCTGTTTTTT. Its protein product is CASITIAGANTGELFF.

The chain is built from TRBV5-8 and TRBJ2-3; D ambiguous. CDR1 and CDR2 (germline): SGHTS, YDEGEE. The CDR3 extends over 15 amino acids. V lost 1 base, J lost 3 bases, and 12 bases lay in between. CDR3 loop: CASSLYEAGTDTQYF. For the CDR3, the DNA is TGTGCCAGCAGCTTGTATGAGGCAGGAACAGATACGCAGTATTTT.

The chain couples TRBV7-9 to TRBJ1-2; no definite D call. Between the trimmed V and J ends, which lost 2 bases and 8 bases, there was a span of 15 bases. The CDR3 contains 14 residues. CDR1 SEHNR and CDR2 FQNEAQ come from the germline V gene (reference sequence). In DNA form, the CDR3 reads TGTGCCAGCAGCTTACAAGGGCGGAGGTACGGCTACACCTTC. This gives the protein CASSLQGRRYGYTF.

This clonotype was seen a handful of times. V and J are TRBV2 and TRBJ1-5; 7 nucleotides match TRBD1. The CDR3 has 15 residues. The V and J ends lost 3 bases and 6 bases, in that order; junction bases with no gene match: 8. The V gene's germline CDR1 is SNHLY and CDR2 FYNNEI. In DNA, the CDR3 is TGTGCCAGCAGTGACGAGACAGGGCGGTTTCAGCCCCAGCATTTT. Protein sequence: CASSDETGRFQPQHF.

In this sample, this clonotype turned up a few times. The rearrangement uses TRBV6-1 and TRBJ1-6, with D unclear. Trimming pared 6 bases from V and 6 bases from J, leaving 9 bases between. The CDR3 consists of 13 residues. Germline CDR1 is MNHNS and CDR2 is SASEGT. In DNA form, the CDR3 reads TGTGCCAGCAGACGGGTGGGTAATTCACCCCTCCACTTT. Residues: CASRRVGNSPLHF.

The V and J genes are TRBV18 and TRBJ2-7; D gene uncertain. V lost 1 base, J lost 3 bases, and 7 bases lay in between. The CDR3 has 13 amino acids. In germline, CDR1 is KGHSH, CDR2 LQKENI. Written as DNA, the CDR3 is TGTGCCAGCTCACCACGGAGACTCTACGAGCAGTACTTC. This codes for CASSPRRLYEQYF.

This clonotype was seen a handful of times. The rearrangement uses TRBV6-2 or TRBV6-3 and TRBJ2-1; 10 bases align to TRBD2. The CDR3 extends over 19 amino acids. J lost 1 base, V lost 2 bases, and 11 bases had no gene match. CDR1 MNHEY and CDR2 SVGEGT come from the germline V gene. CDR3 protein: CASSYPGLADSRSYNEQFF. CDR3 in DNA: TGTGCCAGCAGTTACCCAGGACTAGCGGACTCCAGGTCCTACAATGAGCAGTTCTTC.

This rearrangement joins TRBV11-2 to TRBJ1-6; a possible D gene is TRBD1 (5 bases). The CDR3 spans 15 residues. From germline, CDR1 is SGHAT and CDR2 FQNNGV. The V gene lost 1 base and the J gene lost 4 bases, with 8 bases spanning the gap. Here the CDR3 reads CASSLAAGYNSPLHF. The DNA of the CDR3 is TGTGCCAGCAGCTTAGCGGCAGGGTATAATTCACCCCTCCACTTT.

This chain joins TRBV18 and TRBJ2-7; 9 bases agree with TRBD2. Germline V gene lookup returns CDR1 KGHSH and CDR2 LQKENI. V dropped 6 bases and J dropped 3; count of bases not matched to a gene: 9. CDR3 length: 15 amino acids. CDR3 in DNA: TGTGCCAGCTCGAAGGGCTCTAGCGGGGTCTACGAGCAGTACTTC. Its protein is CASSKGSSGVYEQYF. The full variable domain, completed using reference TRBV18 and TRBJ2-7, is NAGVMQNPRHLVRRRGQEARLRCSPMKGHSHVYWYRQLPEEGLKFMVYLQKENIIDESGMPKERFSAEFPKEGPSILRIQQVVRGDSAAYFCASSKGSSGVYEQYFGPGTRLTVT.

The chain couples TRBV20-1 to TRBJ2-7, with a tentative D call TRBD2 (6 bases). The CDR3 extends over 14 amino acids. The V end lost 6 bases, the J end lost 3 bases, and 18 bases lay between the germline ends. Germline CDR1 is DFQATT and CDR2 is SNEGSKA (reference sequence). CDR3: CSARRTAGYYEQYF. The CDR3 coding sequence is TGCAGTGCCAGGAGGACGGCGGGATACTACGAGCAGTACTTC.

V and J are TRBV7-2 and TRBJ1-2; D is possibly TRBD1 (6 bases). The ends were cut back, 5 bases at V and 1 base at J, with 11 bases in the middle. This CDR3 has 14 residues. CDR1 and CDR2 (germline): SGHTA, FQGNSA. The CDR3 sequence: CASSLTRGNYGYTF. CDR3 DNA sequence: TGTGCCAGCAGCCTAACCAGGGGTAACTATGGCTACACCTTC.

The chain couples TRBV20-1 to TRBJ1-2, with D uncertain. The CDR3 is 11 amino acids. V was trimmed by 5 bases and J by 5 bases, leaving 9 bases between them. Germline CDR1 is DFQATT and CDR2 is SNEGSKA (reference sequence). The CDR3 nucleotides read TGCAGTGCTTCACAGAATTATGGCTACACCTTC. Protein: CSASQNYGYTF.

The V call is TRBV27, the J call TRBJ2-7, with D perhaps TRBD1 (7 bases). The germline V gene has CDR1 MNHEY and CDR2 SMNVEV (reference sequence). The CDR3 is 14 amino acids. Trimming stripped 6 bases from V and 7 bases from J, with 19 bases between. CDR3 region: CASRYTSLTGEQYF. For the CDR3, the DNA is TGTGCCAGCAGGTACACTAGCTTGACAGGGGAGCAGTACTTC.

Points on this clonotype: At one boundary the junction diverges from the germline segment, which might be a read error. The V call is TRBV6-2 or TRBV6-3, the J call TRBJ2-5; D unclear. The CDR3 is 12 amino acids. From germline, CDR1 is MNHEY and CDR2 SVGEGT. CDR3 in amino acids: CAGSPGRETQYF. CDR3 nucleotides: TGTGCCGGCAGCCCTGGCAGGGAGACCCAGTACTTC.

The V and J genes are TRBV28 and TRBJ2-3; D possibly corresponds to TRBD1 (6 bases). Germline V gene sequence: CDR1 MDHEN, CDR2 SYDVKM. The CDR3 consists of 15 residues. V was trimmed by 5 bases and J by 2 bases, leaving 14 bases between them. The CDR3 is CASSLRGTPTDTQYF. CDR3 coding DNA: TGTGCCAGCAGTCTCAGGGGAACACCCACAGATACGCAGTATTTT.

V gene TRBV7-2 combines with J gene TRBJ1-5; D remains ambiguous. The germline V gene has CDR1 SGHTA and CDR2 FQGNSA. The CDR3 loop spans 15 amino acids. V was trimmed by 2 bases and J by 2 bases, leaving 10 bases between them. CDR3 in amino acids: CASSLQTRRNQPQHF. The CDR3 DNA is TGTGCCAGCAGCTTACAGACTAGGCGCAATCAGCCCCAGCATTTT.

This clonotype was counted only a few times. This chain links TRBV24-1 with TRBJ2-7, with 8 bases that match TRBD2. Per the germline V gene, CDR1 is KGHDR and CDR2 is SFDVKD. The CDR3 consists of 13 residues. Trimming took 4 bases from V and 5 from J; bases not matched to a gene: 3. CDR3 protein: CATSEGTRDEQYF. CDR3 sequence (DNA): TGTGCCACCAGTGAGGGGACTAGAGACGAGCAGTACTTC.

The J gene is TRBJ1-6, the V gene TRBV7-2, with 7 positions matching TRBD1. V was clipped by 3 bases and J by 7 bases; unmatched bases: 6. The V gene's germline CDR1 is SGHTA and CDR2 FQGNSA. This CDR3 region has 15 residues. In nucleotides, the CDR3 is TGTGCCAGCAGCTTGGACAGGATTGAAAATTCACCCCTCCACTTT. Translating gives CASSLDRIENSPLHF.

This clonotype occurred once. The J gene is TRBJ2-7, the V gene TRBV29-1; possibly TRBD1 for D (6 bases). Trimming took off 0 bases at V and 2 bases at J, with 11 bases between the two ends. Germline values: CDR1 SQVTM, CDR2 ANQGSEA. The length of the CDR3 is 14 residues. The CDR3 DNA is TGCAGCGTTGAAGATCCCACAGGGCCCTACGAGCAGTACTTC. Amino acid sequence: CSVEDPTGPYEQYF.

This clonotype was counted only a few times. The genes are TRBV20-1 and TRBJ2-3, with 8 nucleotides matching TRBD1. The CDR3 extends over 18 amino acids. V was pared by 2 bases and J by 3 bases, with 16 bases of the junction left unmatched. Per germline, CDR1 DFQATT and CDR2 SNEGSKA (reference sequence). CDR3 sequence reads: CSARLIGDRRLVTDTQYF. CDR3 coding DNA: TGCAGTGCTAGATTAATTGGGGACAGGAGGTTGGTTACAGATACGCAGTATTTT.

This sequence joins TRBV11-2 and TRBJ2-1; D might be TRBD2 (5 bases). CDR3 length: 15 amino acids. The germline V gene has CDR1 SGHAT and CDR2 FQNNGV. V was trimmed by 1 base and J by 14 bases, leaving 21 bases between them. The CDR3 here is CASSLVPAEGSWEFF. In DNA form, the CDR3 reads TGTGCCAGCAGCTTAGTTCCGGCCGAGGGCAGCTGGGAGTTCTTC.

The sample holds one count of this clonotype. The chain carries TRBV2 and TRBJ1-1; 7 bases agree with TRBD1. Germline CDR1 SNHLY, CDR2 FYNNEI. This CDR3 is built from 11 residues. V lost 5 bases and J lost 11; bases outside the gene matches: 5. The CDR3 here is CASSTGVRAFF. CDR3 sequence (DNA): TGTGCCAGCAGTACAGGGGTTCGGGCTTTCTTT.

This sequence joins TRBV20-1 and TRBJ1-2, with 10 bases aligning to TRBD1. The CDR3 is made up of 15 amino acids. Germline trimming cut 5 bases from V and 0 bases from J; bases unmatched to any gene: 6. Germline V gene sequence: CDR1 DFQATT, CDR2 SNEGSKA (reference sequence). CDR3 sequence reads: CSAPDRGTANYGYTF. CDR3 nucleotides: TGCAGTGCTCCGGACAGGGGGACAGCTAACTATGGCTACACCTTC.

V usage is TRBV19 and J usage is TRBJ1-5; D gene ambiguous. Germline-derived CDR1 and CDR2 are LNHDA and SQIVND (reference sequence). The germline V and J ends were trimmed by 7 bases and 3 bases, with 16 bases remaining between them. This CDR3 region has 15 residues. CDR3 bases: TGTGCCAGTACCCCGGGAGAGGCTAACAATCAGCCCCAGCATTTT. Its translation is CASTPGEANNQPQHF.